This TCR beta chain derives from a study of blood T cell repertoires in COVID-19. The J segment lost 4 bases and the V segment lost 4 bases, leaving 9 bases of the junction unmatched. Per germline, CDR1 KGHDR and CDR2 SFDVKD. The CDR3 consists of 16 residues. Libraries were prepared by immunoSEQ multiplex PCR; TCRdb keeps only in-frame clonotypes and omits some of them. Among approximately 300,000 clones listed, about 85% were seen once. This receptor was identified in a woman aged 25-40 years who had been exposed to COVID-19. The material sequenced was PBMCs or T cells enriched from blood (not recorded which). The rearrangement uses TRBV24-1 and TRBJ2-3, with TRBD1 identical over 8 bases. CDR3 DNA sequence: TGTGCCACCAGTGAATCCCGGGACAGGTACGCAGATACGCAGTATTTT. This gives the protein CATSESRDRYADTQYF.